This T cell receptor (beta chain) was found in a study of T cells after posttransplantation cyclophosphamide. Clones were read by immunoSEQ multiplex PCR, and TCRdb kept only the in-frame ones, dropping some. The sample carries about 15,000 clones, roughly 92% recorded once. A marrow graft followed busulfan-fludarabine conditioning, with cyclophosphamide on days +3 and +4. The sample consisted of CD4+ T cells sorted from blood, taken after allogeneic stem cell transplant with posttransplant cyclophosphamide. The sequence came from a male patient over 55 who received an allogeneic stem cell transplant from a related donor and was CMV-positive. Part of the T cell pool may stem from the graft donor.

The CDR3: CASSPGGTENTEAFF. In nucleotides, the CDR3 is TGTGCCAGCAGCCCGGGTGGTACCGAGAACACTGAAGCTTTCTTT. V and J are TRBV7-9 and TRBJ1-1; D is unclear. Germline V gene lookup returns CDR1 SEHNR and CDR2 FQNEAQ (reference sequence). With 5 bases removed from V and 1 base from J, the gap between germline ends came to 14 bases. This CDR3 is built from 15 residues.